One and the same sample provided the 10 T cell receptor beta chains below, sequenced in a study of early T cells in non-severe SARS-CoV-2 infection. TCRdb recomputed calls from the 5' RACE reads with MiXCR, one row per CDR3 protein. Among more than 90,000 distinct CDR3 sequences listed, about 10% were seen once. The specimen was whole blood. These receptors were obtained from an adult who was a healthcare worker with PCR-confirmed SARS-CoV-2 infection or an uninfected control (not recorded which).

This clonotype was seen many times. V usage is TRBV7-2 and J usage is TRBJ2-3, with 13 bases fitting TRBD2. CDR1 is SGHTA and CDR2 is FQGNSA in the germline V gene. This CDR3 comprises 18 residues. The ends lost 5 bases at V and 4 bases at J; junction bases unmatched: 12. The CDR3, as DNA: TGTGCCAGCAGCCGTGCGGCGGTACTAGCGGGGGGGGCAGATACGCAGTATTTT. Translated: CASSRAAVLAGGADTQYF.

The rearrangement uses TRBV11-2 and TRBJ1-2; 8 nucleotides agree with TRBD1. This CDR3 comprises 15 residues. The V and J ends lost 5 bases and 6 bases, in that order; junction bases with no gene match: 11. The germline CDR1 and CDR2 sequences are SGHAT and FQNNGV. This CDR3 is CASSMAGTGSNGYTF. For the CDR3, the DNA is TGTGCCAGCAGCATGGCCGGGACAGGATCTAATGGCTACACCTTC.

This clonotype was seen many times. The CDR3, as DNA: TGTGCCAGCAGCTTGAGGGGGGGAAACACTGAAGCTTTCTTT. It specifies CASSLRGGNTEAFF. The V and J genes are TRBV13 and TRBJ1-1; weak D call: TRBD1 (6 bases). The CDR3 is made up of 14 amino acids. Germline assignment: CDR1 PRHDT and CDR2 FYEKMQ (reference sequence). Deletions cut 3 bases from V and 2 bases from J, with 10 bases between. The whole variable domain, filled in from reference TRBV13 and TRBJ1-1, reads AAGVIQSPRHLIKEKRETATLKCYPIPRHDTVYWYQQGPGQDPQFLISFYEKMQSDKGSIPDRFSAQQFSDYHSELNMSSLELGDSALYFCASSLRGGNTEAFFGQGTRLTVV.

This clonotype has only a few counts. The chain carries TRBV27 and TRBJ1-2; D is uncertain. V was pared by 5 bases and J by 4 bases, with 20 bases between. The CDR3 loop spans 16 amino acids. CDR1 is MNHEY, CDR2 SMNVEV, per germline (reference sequence). The CDR3 bases are TGTGCCAGCAGTCCTCATCAACCGGGCAGGACCTATGGCTACACCTTC. Amino acids: CASSPHQPGRTYGYTF.

This clonotype has a count of ten or more. This sequence joins TRBV15 and TRBJ1-1; D is undetermined. Germline V gene sequence: CDR1 LNHNV, CDR2 YYDKDF (reference sequence). The CDR3 has 17 amino acids. Trimming stripped 0 bases from V and 7 bases from J, with 21 bases between. CDR3 sequence: CATSREGHTNYYGEAFF. DNA of the CDR3: TGTGCCACCAGCAGAGAAGGGCATACAAATTATTACGGTGAAGCTTTCTTT.

This clonotype has ten or more counts. The chain carries TRBV10-3 and TRBJ1-4, with D hard to call. V lost 4 bases and J lost 13, with 13 bases in between. The CDR3 covers 12 residues. From germline, CDR1 is ENHRY and CDR2 SYGVKD. This chain's CDR3 is CAISGPGGRLFF. CDR3 bases: TGTGCCATCAGTGGGCCGGGAGGGAGACTGTTTTTT.

This clonotype came up many times. The rearrangement joins TRBV7-9 to TRBJ1-5, with D perhaps matching TRBD1 (6 bases). Trimming left V 4 bases short and J 1 base short, with 14 bases between. The germline V gene encodes CDR1 SEHNR and CDR2 FQNEAQ (reference sequence). The CDR3 consists of 16 residues. The CDR3: CASSSQGGGSNQPQHF. DNA of the CDR3: TGTGCCAGCAGCTCACAGGGTGGGGGAAGCAATCAGCCCCAGCATTTT.

The chain is built from TRBV19 and TRBJ2-7; TRBD2 is a possible D gene (6 bases). Trimming took off 9 bases at V and 3 bases at J, with 9 bases between the two ends. CDR3 length: 11 residues. Germline CDR1 LNHDA, CDR2 SQIVND (reference sequence). The CDR3 sequence is CASGDCYEQYF. In nucleotides, the CDR3 is TGTGCCAGCGGGGACTGCTACGAGCAGTACTTC.

The chain combines TRBV19 with TRBJ2-2; TRBD1 matches 9 bases. Trimming cost V 7 bases and J 8 bases; bases outside gene matches: 8. The length of the CDR3 is 14 residues. Germline lookup yields CDR1 LNHDA and CDR2 SQIVND (reference sequence). The DNA of the CDR3 is TGTGCCAGTACCTTACAGGGGGCAGGAGGGGAGCTGTTTTTT. It is translated as CASTLQGAGGELFF.

This clonotype was observed a few times. The CDR3 here is CASRGTTYTQYF. Written as DNA, the CDR3 is TGTGCCAGCAGGGGGACAACCTATACGCAGTATTTT. The chain links TRBV7-2 to TRBJ2-3, with TRBD1 as a possible D gene (6 bases). Deletions cut 6 bases from V and 7 bases from J, with 11 bases between. The CDR3 runs to 12 residues. The germline CDR1 and CDR2 sequences are SGHTA and FQGNSA.